Following are 28 T cell receptor beta chains from one sample sequenced in a study of blood T cells in healthy people across ages. Through a sample-barcoded 5' primer and a J-beta primer mix, a second PCR was run for roughly 6 to 12 cycles. TCRdb reprocessed the 5' RACE reads with MiXCR, giving one entry per CDR3 protein. This table has fewer than 2,000,000 distinct CDR3 sequences, approximately 40% appearing once. Sequencing used blood. Every receptor here comes from a human donor in good health.

The genes are TRBV9 and TRBJ1-1; 7 bases align to TRBD1. V lost 4 bases to trimming and J lost 4 bases; unmatched junction nucleotides: 10. Germline V lookup: CDR1 SGDLS, CDR2 YYNGEE. The CDR3 has 15 residues. The CDR3 bases are TGTGCCAGCAGCCCAACTCACAGGGGCAGCACTGAAGCTTTCTTT. This codes for CASSPTHRGSTEAFF.

This clonotype was observed a handful of times. This chain connects TRBV4-1 to TRBJ2-5, with TRBD1 matching 7 bases. In germline, CDR1 is MGHRA, CDR2 YSYEKL. V lost 0 bases and J lost 4; bases outside the gene matches: 8. The CDR3 consists of 16 residues. The CDR3 here is CASSQDSEGALETQYF. CDR3 coding DNA: TGCGCCAGCAGCCAAGATAGTGAGGGGGCCCTAGAGACCCAGTACTTC.

The chain links TRBV29-1 to TRBJ2-7, with a possible D match to TRBD1 (6 bases). Trimming shortened V by 3 bases and J by 0 bases, and 15 bases separated the two germline ends. CDR3 length: 15 residues. Germline V gene data show CDR1 as SQVTM and CDR2 as ANQGSEA. The CDR3 DNA reads as TGCAGCGTTGACCCCGGCAGAGGGGGCTCCTACGAGCAGTACTTC. It specifies CSVDPGRGGSYEQYF.

The chain is built from TRBV4-3 and TRBJ2-3; TRBD2 agrees at 7 bases. Germline trimming cut 0 bases from V and 6 bases from J; bases unmatched to any gene: 15. CDR1 and CDR2 (germline): LGHNA, YSLEER. CDR3 length: 18 amino acids. The CDR3 sequence is CASSQDIGGESLLDTQYF. For the CDR3, the DNA is TGCGCCAGCAGCCAAGATATTGGGGGGGAGTCGTTATTGGATACGCAGTATTTT.

This clonotype was recorded a few times. The chain joins TRBV28 to TRBJ2-5; 8 bases are shared with TRBD1. Germline V CDR1 and CDR2: MDHEN, SYDVKM. The junction had 8 bases not matched to a gene; V was cut back by 6 bases and J by 11 bases. The CDR3 totals 12 residues. The CDR3, as DNA: TGTGCCAGCAGCCTGAGACAGGGGCAGCAGTACTTC. It translates to CASSLRQGQQYF.

The V and J genes are TRBV11-2 and TRBJ2-3; D is undetermined. V dropped 6 bases and J dropped 0 bases, with 7 bases sitting between them. CDR3 length: 13 residues. Germline V lookup: CDR1 SGHAT, CDR2 FQNNGV. The chain's CDR3 is CASRTTSTDTQYF. The CDR3 DNA sequence: TGTGCCAGCAGAACAACTAGCACAGATACGCAGTATTTT. Full variable domain (rest looked up from reference TRBV11-2 and TRBJ2-3): EAGVAQSPRYKIIEKRQSVAFWCNPISGHATLYWYQQILGQGPKLLIQFQNNGVVDDSQLPKDRFSAERLKGVDSTLKIQPAKLEDSAVYLCASRTTSTDTQYFGPGTRLTVL.

The chain couples TRBV27 to TRBJ1-1; TRBD1 might be the D (6 bases). There are 15 residues in the CDR3. V gave up 3 bases and J gave up 1 base, with 12 bases separating them. Germline CDR1 reads MNHEY; CDR2 reads SMNVEV (reference sequence). CDR3 DNA: TGTGCCAGCAGTTTCGGGGGCGGCGGGAACACTGAAGCTTTCTTT. Amino acids: CASSFGGGGNTEAFF.

The chain combines TRBV28 with TRBJ1-6; D is unclear. Trimming stripped 6 bases from V and 6 bases from J, with 6 bases between. CDR1 MDHEN and CDR2 SYDVKM come from the germline V gene. The CDR3 sequence is 12 residues long. CDR3 region: CASRGPNSPLHF. CDR3 DNA: TGTGCCAGCAGGGGCCCTAATTCACCCCTCCACTTT.

This chain connects TRBV5-4 to TRBJ1-4; TRBD1 might be the D (5 bases). V gave up 10 bases and J gave up 1 base, with 14 bases separating them. This CDR3 spans 14 amino acids. Germline lookup yields CDR1 SGHNT and CDR2 YYREEE (reference sequence). The CDR3 DNA reads TGTGCCGACAGCCTGCGCGGAACTAATGAAAAACTGTTTTTT. Translating it yields CADSLRGTNEKLFF.

This chain connects TRBV3-1 to TRBJ2-6, with D tentatively TRBD2 (6 bases). Trimming took 0 bases from V and 0 from J, leaving 9 bases between them. CDR3 size: 17 residues. The germline CDR1 and CDR2 sequences are LGHDT and YNNKEL (reference sequence). The CDR3 sequence: CASSQDWGVSGANVLTF. The CDR3 coding sequence is TGTGCCAGCAGCCAAGATTGGGGGGTCTCTGGGGCCAACGTCCTGACTTTC.

Regarding this clonotype: A read error may account for a junction end that differs from germline. The CDR3 DNA reads TGCGCCAGCAGCTTGACAGGGACTAGCGGCACGGATACGCAGTATTTT. This encodes CASSLTGTSGTDTQYF. This chain links TRBV5-1 with TRBJ2-3, with TRBD2 matching 11 bases. The CDR3 is made up of 16 amino acids. The germline CDR1 and CDR2 sequences are SGHRS and YFSETQ.

This chain joins TRBV2 and TRBJ2-7, with TRBD2 identical over 9 bases. Germline V gene data show CDR1 as SNHLY and CDR2 as FYNNEI. V gave up 6 bases and J gave up 10 bases; unmatched junction bases: 13. The CDR3 has 14 residues. CDR3: CASRDSGGSEAQYF. CDR3 nucleotide sequence: TGTGCCAGCAGGGATAGCGGGGGCTCGGAGGCCCAGTACTTC.

This clonotype was observed a few times. V usage is TRBV20-1 and J usage is TRBJ2-1, with D possibly TRBD2 on 5 matching bases. This CDR3 has 13 amino acids. From germline, CDR1 is DFQATT and CDR2 SNEGSKA (reference sequence). Trimming removed 5 bases from V and 4 bases from J, with 12 bases in between. The CDR3 sequence is CSASGYPYNEQFF. CDR3 DNA sequence: TGCAGTGCTTCGGGGTATCCGTACAATGAGCAGTTCTTC.

This chain joins TRBV7-9 and TRBJ1-5; 9 positions match TRBD1. V gave up 3 bases and J gave up 7 bases; unmatched junction bases: 7. The germline V gene has CDR1 SEHNR and CDR2 FQNEAQ (reference sequence). The CDR3 is 15 amino acids. The CDR3 protein is CASSFVQGAEQPQHF. In DNA, the CDR3 is TGTGCCAGCAGCTTCGTACAGGGGGCTGAACAGCCCCAGCATTTT.

The rearrangement joins TRBV20-1 to TRBJ2-7; D is uncertain. This CDR3 region has 16 residues. In germline, CDR1 is DFQATT, CDR2 SNEGSKA (reference sequence). Trimming cost V 5 bases and J 0 bases, with 20 bases left between them. The CDR3 spells CSAPRTAEGFSYEQYF. In DNA form, the CDR3 reads TGCAGTGCTCCCCGAACAGCCGAAGGCTTCTCCTACGAGCAGTACTTC.

As regards this clonotype: With a much larger clone just one base away, this may be a read error. V is TRBV7-6 and J is TRBJ2-5; D possibly corresponds to TRBD1 (5 bases). The length of the CDR3 is 17 residues. The germline V and J ends were trimmed by 0 bases and 11 bases, with 25 bases remaining between them. Germline lookup yields CDR1 SGHVS and CDR2 FNYEAQ. This CDR3 reads CASSLAIGGRVAYGQYF. CDR3 DNA sequence: TGTGCCAGCAGCTTAGCGATTGGTGGCAGGGTGGCCTACGGGCAGTACTTC. The complete variable domain, with remaining parts taken from reference TRBV7-6 and TRBJ2-5, reads GAGVSQSPRYKVTKRGQDVALRCDPISGHVSLYWYRQALGQGPEFLTYFNYEAQQDKSGLPNDRFSAERPEGSISTLTIQRTEQRDSAMYRCASSLAIGGRVAYGQYFGPGTRLLVL.

A word on this clonotype: The junction does not match germline at one end; this may be a read error. This sequence joins TRBV24-1 and TRBJ2-1; 9 nucleotides agree with TRBD1. Germline V gene data show CDR1 as KGHDR and CDR2 as SFDVKD. This CDR3 region has 15 residues. DNA of the CDR3: TGTGCCACCAGGCCGGGACAGGGTTTGAACAATAAGCAGTTCTTC. Residues: CATRPGQGLNNKQFF.

This clonotype was recorded many times. V and J are TRBV29-1 and TRBJ2-7; D is possibly TRBD1 (5 bases). V dropped 4 bases and J dropped 4 bases, with 11 bases sitting between them. The CDR3 consists of 12 residues. The germline gives CDR1 SQVTM, CDR2 ANQGSEA. CDR3 amino acids: CSVVFDSYEQYF. The CDR3 DNA follows: TGCAGCGTTGTATTCGACAGTTACGAGCAGTACTTC.

The rearrangement uses TRBV12-3 or TRBV12-4 and TRBJ1-3; D call uncertain. V lost 2 bases to trimming and J lost 0 bases, with 11 bases between them. This CDR3 spans 16 amino acids. The CDR3, as DNA: TGTGCCAGCAGTTTACTTGGGGTACCCTCTGGAAACACCATATATTTT. It is translated as CASSLLGVPSGNTIYF.

V gene TRBV6-6 combines with J gene TRBJ2-4, with D uncertain. The CDR3 covers 14 residues. Trimming took off 0 bases at V and 13 bases at J, with 16 bases between the two ends. Germline CDR1 reads MNHNY; CDR2 reads SVGAGI (reference sequence). The CDR3: CASSYSTPQREQYF. For the CDR3, the DNA is TGTGCCAGCAGTTACTCGACGCCCCAGCGAGAGCAGTACTTC.

This clonotype was counted a few times. This rearrangement joins TRBV5-1 to TRBJ2-1; a weak D match, TRBD1 (6 bases). Trimming shortened V by 3 bases and J by 7 bases, and 23 bases separated the two germline ends. The germline CDR1 and CDR2 sequences are SGHRS and YFSETQ. The CDR3 consists of 17 residues. CDR3 coding DNA: TGCGCCAGCAGCTCCCAACCTCCGGGACATAGTAGGAATGAGCAGTTCTTC. Amino acids: CASSSQPPGHSRNEQFF.

V usage is TRBV6-6 and J usage is TRBJ1-2; D is ambiguous. Germline loops: CDR1 MNHNY, CDR2 SVGAGI (reference sequence). Trimming stripped 4 bases from V and 2 bases from J, with 11 bases between. The CDR3 totals 14 residues. The CDR3 loop is CASSCQSRNYGYTF. CDR3 nucleotide sequence: TGTGCCAGCAGTTGTCAGTCCCGGAACTATGGCTACACCTTC.

The rearrangement joins TRBV5-1 to TRBJ2-1; TRBD1 is a possible D gene (6 bases). CDR1 and CDR2 from the germline V gene are SGHRS and YFSETQ. The CDR3 consists of 15 residues. V lost 2 bases and J 8 bases, leaving 17 bases between the germline ends. In DNA form, the CDR3 reads TGCGCCAGCAGCTTTTTGGGGGCCCCGAGGGATGAGCAGTTCTTC. This translates into CASSFLGAPRDEQFF.

The gene calls are TRBV27 and TRBJ2-1; 8 bases map to TRBD1. CDR3 size: 14 residues. V lost 4 bases and J lost 12; bases outside the gene matches: 11. The V gene's germline CDR1 is MNHEY and CDR2 SMNVEV (reference sequence). CDR3 amino acids: CASSYRDRGSRQFF. The CDR3 coding sequence is TGTGCCAGCAGTTATCGTGACAGGGGTTCGCGGCAGTTCTTC.

In this sample, this clonotype turned up a few times. The gene calls are TRBV20-1 and TRBJ2-3; D not resolved. The length of the CDR3 is 13 residues. Germline V gene lookup returns CDR1 DFQATT and CDR2 SNEGSKA (reference sequence). The germline V and J ends were trimmed by 5 bases and 5 bases, with 14 bases remaining between them. This chain's CDR3 is CSAPINLGDTQYF. CDR3 DNA: TGCAGTGCTCCGATAAACCTGGGAGATACGCAGTATTTT.

This clonotype was counted between two and nine times. This chain connects TRBV12-3 or TRBV12-4 to TRBJ2-5; 9 bases line up with TRBD1. CDR3 length: 15 residues. V lost 5 bases, J lost 3 bases, and 7 bases stayed unmatched. The CDR3 loop reads CASSIHGTGKETQYF. The CDR3 DNA sequence: TGTGCCAGCAGTATCCACGGGACAGGGAAAGAGACCCAGTACTTC.

This clonotype was counted a few times. The V gene is TRBV7-2, the J gene TRBJ2-5, with D perhaps assigned TRBD1 or TRBD2 (5 bases each). Germline values: CDR1 SGHTA, CDR2 FQGNSA. CDR3 length: 15 residues. V dropped 4 bases and J dropped 1 base, with 13 bases sitting between them. As DNA, the CDR3 is TGTGCCAGCAGCTCCCAACCGGGACCCCAAGAGACCCAGTACTTC. Translating gives CASSSQPGPQETQYF.

This clonotype appeared a few times. The CDR3 loop is CASSPRTAGGPFSTDTQYF. The CDR3 nucleotides read TGCGCCAGCAGCCCCCGTACAGCGGGGGGGCCGTTTTCAACAGATACGCAGTATTTT. The chain combines TRBV5-1 with TRBJ2-3; 10 nucleotides line up with TRBD2. Trimming took 4 bases from V and 3 from J; bases not matched to a gene: 17. CDR1 and CDR2 from the germline V gene are SGHRS and YFSETQ. This CDR3 has 19 amino acids.